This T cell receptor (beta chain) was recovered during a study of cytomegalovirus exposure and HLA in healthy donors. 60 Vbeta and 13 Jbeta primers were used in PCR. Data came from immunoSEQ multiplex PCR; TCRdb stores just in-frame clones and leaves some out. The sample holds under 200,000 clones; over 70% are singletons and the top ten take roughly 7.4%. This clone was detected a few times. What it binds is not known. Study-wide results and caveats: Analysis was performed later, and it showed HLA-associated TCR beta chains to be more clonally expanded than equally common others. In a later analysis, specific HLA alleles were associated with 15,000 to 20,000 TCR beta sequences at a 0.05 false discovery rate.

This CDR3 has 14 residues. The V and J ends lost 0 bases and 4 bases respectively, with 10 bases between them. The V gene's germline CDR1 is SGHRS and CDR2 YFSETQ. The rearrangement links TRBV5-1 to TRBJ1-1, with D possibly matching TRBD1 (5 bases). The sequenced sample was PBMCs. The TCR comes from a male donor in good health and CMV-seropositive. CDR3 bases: TGCGCCAGCAGCTTGGCCGGGGGTAGCACTGAAGCTTTCTTT. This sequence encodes CASSLAGGSTEAFF.